This T cell receptor beta chain is drawn from a study of cytomegalovirus exposure and HLA in healthy donors. TCRdb's table, derived via immunoSEQ multiplex PCR, lists solely in-frame clones and lacks some. The sample consists of about 110,000 clones, around 85% of them appearing once. V lost 6 bases, J lost 4 bases, and 7 bases lay in between. The length of the CDR3 is 13 residues. From germline, CDR1 is MDHEN and CDR2 SYDVKM. J is TRBJ2-6 and V is TRBV28; D unclear. Sample: PBMCs. This clonotype was obtained from a woman between 18 and 30 years old in good health and CMV-seronegative. The CDR3 loop is CASRASGANVLTF. CDR3 bases: TGTGCCAGCAGGGCCTCAGGGGCCAACGTCCTGACTTTC.